This paragraph reports one T cell receptor (beta chain). Its matching antigen is unknown. Sequencing was performed with immunoSEQ multiplex PCR; in TCRdb, only in-frame clones are kept and a portion is missing. The repertoire holds around 150,000 clones, with roughly 94% as singletons. This specimen belongs to a study of T cell responses to AZD1222 COVID-19 vaccine. Per the germline V gene, CDR1 is SGDLS and CDR2 is YYNGEE. The CDR3 sequence is 15 residues long. The J segment lost 1 base and the V segment lost 3 bases, leaving 2 bases of the junction unmatched. Regarding the study as a whole: Distributed over spike, vaccine-associated CD4 TCRs predominated at 160-218 and 743-854. Seropositive at baseline were only 5 to 7 AZD1222 recipients.

This receptor was identified in an adult who received the AZD1222 COVID-19 vaccine. The V call is TRBV9, the J call TRBJ2-2; 8 nucleotides match TRBD2. The sample was peripheral blood, taken 28 days after the second AZD1222 dose. CDR3 residues: CASSGTSGNTGELFF. DNA for the CDR3: TGTGCCAGCAGCGGTACTAGCGGGAACACCGGGGAGCTGTTTTTT.